This T cell receptor (beta chain) comes out of a study of T cell responses to AZD1222 COVID-19 vaccine. Study-level points and caveats: Increased Spike-specific TCR breadth and depth were observed after two AZD1222 doses. Nearly half of the spike-specific TCRs reportedly recognize variant regions that carry no mutations.

Assay used: immunoSEQ multiplex PCR; TCRdb lists only in-frame clones, some missing. The top ten clones hold over 1.5% of a sample with over 110,000 clones, 80% to 95% of them seen once. Regarding this clone: The antigen is unknown.

V gave up 0 bases and J gave up 0 bases; unmatched junction bases: 7. The CDR3 is 19 residues long. Germline-derived CDR1 and CDR2 are SGHRS and YFSETQ. Sample: peripheral blood, taken on day 0 of AZD1222 vaccination. The sequence came from an adult in good health. The chain employs TRBV5-1 and TRBJ2-1; 12 positions match TRBD2. The CDR3 nucleotides read TGCGCCAGCAGCTTGGCAGCTAGCGGGAGGGTTAGCTCCTACAATGAGCAGTTCTTC. Translated, it gives CASSLAASGRVSSYNEQFF.